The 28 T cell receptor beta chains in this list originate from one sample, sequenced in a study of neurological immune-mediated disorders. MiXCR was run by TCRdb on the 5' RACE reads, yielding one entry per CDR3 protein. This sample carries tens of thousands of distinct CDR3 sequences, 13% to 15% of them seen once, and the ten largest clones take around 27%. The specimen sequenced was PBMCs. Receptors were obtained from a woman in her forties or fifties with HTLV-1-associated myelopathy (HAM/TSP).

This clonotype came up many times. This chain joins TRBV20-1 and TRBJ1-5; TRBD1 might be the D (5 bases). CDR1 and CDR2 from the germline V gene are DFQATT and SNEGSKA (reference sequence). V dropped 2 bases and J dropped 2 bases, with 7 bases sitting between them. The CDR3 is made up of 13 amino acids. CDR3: CSARRGGNQPQHF. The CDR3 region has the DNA TGCAGTGCTAGAAGAGGGGGCAATCAGCCCCAGCATTTT.

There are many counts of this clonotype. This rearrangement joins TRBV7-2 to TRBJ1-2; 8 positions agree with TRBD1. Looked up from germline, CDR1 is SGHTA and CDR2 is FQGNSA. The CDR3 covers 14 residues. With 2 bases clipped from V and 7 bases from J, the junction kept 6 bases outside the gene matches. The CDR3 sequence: CASSLFQGAGGYTF. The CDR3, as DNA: TGTGCCAGCAGCTTATTTCAGGGGGCAGGTGGCTACACCTTC.

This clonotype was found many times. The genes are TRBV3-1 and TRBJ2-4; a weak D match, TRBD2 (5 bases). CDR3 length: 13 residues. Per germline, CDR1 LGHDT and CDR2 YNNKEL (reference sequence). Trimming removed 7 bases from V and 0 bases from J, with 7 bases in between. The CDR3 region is CASMEVAKNIQYF. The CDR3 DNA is TGTGCCAGCATGGAGGTAGCCAAAAACATTCAGTACTTC.

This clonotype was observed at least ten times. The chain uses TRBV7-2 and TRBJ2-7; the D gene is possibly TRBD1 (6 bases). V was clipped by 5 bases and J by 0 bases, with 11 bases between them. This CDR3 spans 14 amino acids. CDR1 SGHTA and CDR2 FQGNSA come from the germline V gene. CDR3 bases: TGTGCCAGCAGCCAAGACAGGAGCTCCTACGAGCAGTACTTC. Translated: CASSQDRSSYEQYF.

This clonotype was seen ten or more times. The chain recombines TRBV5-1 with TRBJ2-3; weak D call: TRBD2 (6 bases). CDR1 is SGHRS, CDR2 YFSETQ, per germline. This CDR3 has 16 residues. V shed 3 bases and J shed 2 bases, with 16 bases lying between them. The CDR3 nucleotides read TGCGCCAGCAGCTGGGGCTCCGGAGGGTACACAGATACGCAGTATTTT. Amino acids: CASSWGSGGYTDTQYF.

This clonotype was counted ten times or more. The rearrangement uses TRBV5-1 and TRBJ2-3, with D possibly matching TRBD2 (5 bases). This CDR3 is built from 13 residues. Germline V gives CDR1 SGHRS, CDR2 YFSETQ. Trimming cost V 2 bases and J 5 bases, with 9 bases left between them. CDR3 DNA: TGCGCCAGCAGCTTCGGAGAGGGAGATACGCAGTATTTT. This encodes CASSFGEGDTQYF.

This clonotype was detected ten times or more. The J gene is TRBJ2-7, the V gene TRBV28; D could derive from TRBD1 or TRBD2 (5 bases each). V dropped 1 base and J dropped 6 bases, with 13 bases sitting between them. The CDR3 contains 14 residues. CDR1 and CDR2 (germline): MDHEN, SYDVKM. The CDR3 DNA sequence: TGTGCCAGCAGTTTATCAGGGACCCTTAGCGAGCAGTACGTC. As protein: CASSLSGTLSEQYV.

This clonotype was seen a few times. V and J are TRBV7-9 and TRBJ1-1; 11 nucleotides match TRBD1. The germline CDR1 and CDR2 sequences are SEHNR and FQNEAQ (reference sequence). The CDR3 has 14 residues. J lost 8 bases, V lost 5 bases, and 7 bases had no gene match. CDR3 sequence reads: CASSVGTGGPEAFF. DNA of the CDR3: TGTGCCAGCAGCGTTGGGACAGGGGGTCCGGAAGCTTTCTTT.

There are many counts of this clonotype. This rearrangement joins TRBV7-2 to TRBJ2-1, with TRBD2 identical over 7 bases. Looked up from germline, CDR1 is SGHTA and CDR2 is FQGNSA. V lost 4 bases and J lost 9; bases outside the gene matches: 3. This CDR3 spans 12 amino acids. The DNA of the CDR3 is TGTGCCAGCAGCTCAGGGACTACTGAGCAGTTCTTC. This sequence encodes CASSSGTTEQFF.

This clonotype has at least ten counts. The CDR3 loop reads CASSDPPRFKPQHF. CDR3 nucleotides: TGTGCCAGCAGTGACCCCCCCCGCTTCAAGCCCCAGCATTTT. V gene TRBV2 combines with J gene TRBJ1-5; D remains unclear. The CDR3 spans 14 residues. CDR1 SNHLY and CDR2 FYNNEI come from the germline V gene. The ends were cut back, 3 bases at V and 8 bases at J, with 14 bases in the middle.

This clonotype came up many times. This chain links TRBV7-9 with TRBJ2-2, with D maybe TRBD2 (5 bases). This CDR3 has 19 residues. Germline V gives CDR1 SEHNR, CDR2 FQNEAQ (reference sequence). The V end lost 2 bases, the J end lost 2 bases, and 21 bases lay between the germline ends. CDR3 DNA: TGTGCCAGCAGCTTAACCTTCTCGTTGGGCAGCGGAAACACCGGGGAGCTGTTTTTT. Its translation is CASSLTFSLGSGNTGELFF.

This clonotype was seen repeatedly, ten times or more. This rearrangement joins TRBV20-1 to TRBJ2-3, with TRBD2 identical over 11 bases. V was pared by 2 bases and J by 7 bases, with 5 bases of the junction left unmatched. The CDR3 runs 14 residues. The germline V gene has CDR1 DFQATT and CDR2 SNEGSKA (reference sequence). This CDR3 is CSARLAGGPYTQYF. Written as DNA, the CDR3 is TGCAGTGCTAGACTAGCGGGGGGACCTTATACGCAGTATTTT.

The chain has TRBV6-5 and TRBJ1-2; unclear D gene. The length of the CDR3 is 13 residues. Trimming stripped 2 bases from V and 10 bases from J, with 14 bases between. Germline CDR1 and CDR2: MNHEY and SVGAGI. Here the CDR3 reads CASSYLAERAYTF. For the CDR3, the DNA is TGTGCCAGCAGTTACCTCGCGGAAAGGGCCTACACCTTC.

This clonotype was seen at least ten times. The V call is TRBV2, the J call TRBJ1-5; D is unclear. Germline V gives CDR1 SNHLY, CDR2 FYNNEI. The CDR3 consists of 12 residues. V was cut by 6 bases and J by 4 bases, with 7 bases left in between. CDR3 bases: TGTGCCAGCAGCCTTGAGAATCAGCCCCAGCATTTT. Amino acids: CASSLENQPQHF.

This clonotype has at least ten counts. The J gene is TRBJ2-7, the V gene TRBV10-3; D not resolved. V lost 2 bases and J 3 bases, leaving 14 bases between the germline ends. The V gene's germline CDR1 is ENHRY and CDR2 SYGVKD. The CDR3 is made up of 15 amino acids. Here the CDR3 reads CAISEGQVRNYEQYF. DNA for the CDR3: TGTGCCATCAGTGAGGGCCAGGTGAGAAACTACGAGCAGTACTTC.

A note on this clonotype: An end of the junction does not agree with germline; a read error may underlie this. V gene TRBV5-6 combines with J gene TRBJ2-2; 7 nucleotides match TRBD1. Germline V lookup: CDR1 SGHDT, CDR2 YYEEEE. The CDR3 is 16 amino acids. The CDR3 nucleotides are TGCGACAGCAGGTCACTCCGGACAGGGAACACCGGGGAGCTGTTTTTT. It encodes CDSRSLRTGNTGELFF.

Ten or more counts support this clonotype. In DNA, the CDR3 is TGTGCCAGCAGTTTATACGGGGCTGGAAACACCATATATTTT. This sequence encodes CASSLYGAGNTIYF. V and J are TRBV27 and TRBJ1-3; D gene ambiguous. Germline CDR1 MNHEY, CDR2 SMNVEV (reference sequence). The CDR3 has 14 residues. Trimming shortened V by 1 base and J by 2 bases, and 6 bases separated the two germline ends.

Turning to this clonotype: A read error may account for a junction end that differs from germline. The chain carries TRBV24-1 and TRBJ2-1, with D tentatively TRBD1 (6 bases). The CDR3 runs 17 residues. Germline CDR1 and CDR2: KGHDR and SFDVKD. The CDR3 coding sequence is TGTGCTACCAGTGACCCGCCCGGGACAAGATCCTACAAGGAGCAGTTCTTC. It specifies CATSDPPGTRSYKEQFF.

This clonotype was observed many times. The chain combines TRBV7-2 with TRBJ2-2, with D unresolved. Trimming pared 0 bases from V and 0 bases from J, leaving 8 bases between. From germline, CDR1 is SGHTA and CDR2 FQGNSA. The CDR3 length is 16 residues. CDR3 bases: TGTGCCAGCAGCTTAGCTTCGAGCCCGAACACCGGGGAGCTGTTTTTT. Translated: CASSLASSPNTGELFF.

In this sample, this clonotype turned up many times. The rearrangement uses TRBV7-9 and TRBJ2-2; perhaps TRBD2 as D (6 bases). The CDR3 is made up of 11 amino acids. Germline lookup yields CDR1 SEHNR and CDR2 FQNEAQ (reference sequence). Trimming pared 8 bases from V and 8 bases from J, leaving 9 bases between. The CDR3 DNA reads TGTGCCAGCGGGGAGGCTGGGGAGCTGTTTTTT. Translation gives CASGEAGELFF.

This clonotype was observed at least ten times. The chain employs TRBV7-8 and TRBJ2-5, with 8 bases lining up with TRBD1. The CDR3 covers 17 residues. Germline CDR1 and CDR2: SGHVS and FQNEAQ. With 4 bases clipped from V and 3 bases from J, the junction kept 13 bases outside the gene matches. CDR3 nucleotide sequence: TGTGCCAGCAGCTCGAGGACAGGGATAATGGGTAAAGAGACCCAGTACTTC. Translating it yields CASSSRTGIMGKETQYF.

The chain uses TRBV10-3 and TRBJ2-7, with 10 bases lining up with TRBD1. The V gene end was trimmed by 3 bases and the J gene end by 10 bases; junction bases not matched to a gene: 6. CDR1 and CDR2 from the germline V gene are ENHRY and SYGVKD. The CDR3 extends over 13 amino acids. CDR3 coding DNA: TGTGCCATCAGTGATGTGGACAGGGGGTCCCAGTACTTC. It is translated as CAISDVDRGSQYF.

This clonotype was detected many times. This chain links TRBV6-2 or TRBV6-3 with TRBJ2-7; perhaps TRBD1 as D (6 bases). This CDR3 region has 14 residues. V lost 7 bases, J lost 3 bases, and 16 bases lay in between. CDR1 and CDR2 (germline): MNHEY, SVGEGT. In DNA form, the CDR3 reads TGTGCCAGCAAAGACAGGCAGGGAAGCTACGAGCAGTACGTC. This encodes CASKDRQGSYEQYV.

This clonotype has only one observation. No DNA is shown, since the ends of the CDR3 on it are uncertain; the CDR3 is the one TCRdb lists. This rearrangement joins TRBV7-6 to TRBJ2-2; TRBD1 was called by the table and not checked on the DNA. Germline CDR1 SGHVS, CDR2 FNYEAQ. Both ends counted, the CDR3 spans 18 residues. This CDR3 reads CDSSFYICSASRIGELFF.

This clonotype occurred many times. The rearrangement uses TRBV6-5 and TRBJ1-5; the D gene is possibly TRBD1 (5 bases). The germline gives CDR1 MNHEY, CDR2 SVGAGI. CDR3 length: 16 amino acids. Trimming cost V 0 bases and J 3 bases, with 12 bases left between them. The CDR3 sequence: CASSYSHRGHNQPQHF. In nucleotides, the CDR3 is TGTGCCAGCAGTTACTCCCATAGGGGCCACAATCAGCCCCAGCATTTT.

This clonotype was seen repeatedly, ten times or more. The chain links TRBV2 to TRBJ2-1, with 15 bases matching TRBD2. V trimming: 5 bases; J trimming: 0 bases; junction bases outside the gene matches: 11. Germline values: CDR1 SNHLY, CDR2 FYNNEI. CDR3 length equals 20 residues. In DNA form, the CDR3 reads TGTGCCAGCAGTTTTATAGGACTAGCGGGGGGGAAGCCCTCCTACAATGAGCAGTTCTTC. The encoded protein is CASSFIGLAGGKPSYNEQFF.

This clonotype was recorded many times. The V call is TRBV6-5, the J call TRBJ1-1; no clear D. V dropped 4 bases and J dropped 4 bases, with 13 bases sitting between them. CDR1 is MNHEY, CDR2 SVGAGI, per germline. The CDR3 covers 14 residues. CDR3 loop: CASSSGVFVTEAFF. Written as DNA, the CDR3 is TGTGCCAGCAGTTCCGGAGTGTTTGTCACTGAAGCTTTCTTT.

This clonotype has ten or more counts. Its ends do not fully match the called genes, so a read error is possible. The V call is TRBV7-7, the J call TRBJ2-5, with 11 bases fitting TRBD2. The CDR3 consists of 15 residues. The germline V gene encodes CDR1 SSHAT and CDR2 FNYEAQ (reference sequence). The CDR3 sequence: CASSLLAGGHETQYF. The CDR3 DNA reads TGTGCTAGCAGCTTGTTAGCGGGGGGGCATGAGACCCAGTACTTC. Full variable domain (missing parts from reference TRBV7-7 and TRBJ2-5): GAGVSQSPRYKVTKRGQDVTLRCDPISSHATLYWYQQALGQGPEFLTYFNYEAQPDKSGLPSDRFSAERPEGSISTLTIQRTEQRDSAMYRCASSLLAGGHETQYFGPGTRLLVL.